This is a list of T cell receptor beta chains from one sample in a study of sequential checkpoint blockade in melanoma. Sequencing was performed with immunoSEQ multiplex PCR; in TCRdb, only in-frame clones are kept and a portion is missing. The data hold about 25,000 clones, with roughly four fifths observed a single time. Sequencing used CD8+ T cells sorted from blood (inferred from file names), obtained from a patient given nivolumab and ipilimumab in sequence. The receptors stem from a human donor with melanoma. CDR3s include the opening cysteine and the closing phenylalanine or tryptophan. The order of the fields is V gene, J gene, CDR3 protein.

V: TRBV21-1; J: TRBJ1-1; CDR3: CASTDRTQAFF
V: TRBV29-1; J: TRBJ2-5; CDR3: CSVTRTRVLQETQYF
V: TRBV4-1; J: TRBJ2-7; CDR3: CASSQGLAGTYEQYF
V: TRBV6-6; J: TRBJ1-1; CDR3: CASSYRGYTEAFF
V: TRBV9; J: TRBJ2-7; CDR3: CASSALWTPHYEQYF
V: TRBV7-3; J: TRBJ1-1; CDR3: CASSSIPEDTEAFF
V: TRBV28; J: TRBJ2-1; CDR3: CASSQLAGGPDNEQFF
V: TRBV5-4; J: TRBJ2-7; CDR3: CASHKRTADEQYF
V: TRBV4-1; J: TRBJ2-1; CDR3: CASKVTSGRTYNEQFF
V: TRBV9; J: TRBJ2-7; CDR3: CASSNGKSNEQYF
V: TRBV6-6; J: TRBJ1-5; CDR3: CASSYEAPRNQPQHF
V: TRBV15; J: TRBJ2-2; CDR3: CATSSPLGGDTGELFF
V: TRBV5-6; J: TRBJ1-2; CDR3: CASSLFSSGVSHGYTF
V: TRBV27; J: TRBJ2-5; CDR3: CASSLESQGTLKTQYF
V: TRBV9; J: TRBJ1-2; CDR3: CASSMPGGHGYGYTF
V: TRBV9; J: TRBJ2-1; CDR3: CASSVREGFYNEQFF
V: TRBV9; J: TRBJ1-2; CDR3: CASSVVQASHGYTF
V: TRBV18; J: TRBJ1-1; CDR3: CASSGTGILNTEAFF
V: TRBV19; J: TRBJ1-5; CDR3: CASSPEKRGQPQHF
V: TRBV9; J: TRBJ2-1; CDR3: CASSVTQGGASHNEQFF
V: TRBV2; J: TRBJ2-2; CDR3: CASKIMFGSAVGELFF
V: TRBV4-2; J: TRBJ2-5; CDR3: CASSQVGTPSETQYF
V: TRBV2; J: -; CDR3: CANAPGQGSNEQYF
V: TRBV13; J: TRBJ2-5; CDR3: CASSSRGREETQYF
V: TRBV19; J: TRBJ2-1; CDR3: CASSVSPSGGNEQFF
V: TRBV7-8; J: TRBJ1-2; CDR3: CASSLSLFGRGFGYTF
V: TRBV19; J: TRBJ2-7; CDR3: CATSPWTGSDEQYF
V: TRBV19; J: TRBJ2-7; CDR3: CASSPAGGPVEQYF
V: TRBV4-2; J: TRBJ2-1; CDR3: CASSRESGIGEGTNEQFF
V: TRBV4-1; J: TRBJ1-1; CDR3: CASSQVNRADEAFF
V: TRBV14; J: TRBJ2-1; CDR3: CASSQGTGDEQFF
V: TRBV2; J: TRBJ2-7; CDR3: CASSQGLQGYEQYF
V: TRBV7-9; J: TRBJ2-7; CDR3: CASSFEAYEQYF
V: TRBV7-3; J: TRBJ1-6; CDR3: CASSPVLNSPLHF
V: TRBV27; J: TRBJ2-1; CDR3: CASSFSGSETLEQFF
V: TRBV4-3; J: TRBJ1-1; CDR3: CASSQEWGVNTEAFF
V: TRBV27; J: TRBJ2-2; CDR3: CASSSNWATGELFF
V: TRBV11-2; J: TRBJ1-3; CDR3: CASREQGNTIYF
V: TRBV6-1; J: TRBJ1-1; CDR3: CASSIGTVNTEAFF
V: TRBV27; J: TRBJ2-7; CDR3: CASSLSQGLTYEQYF
V: TRBV28; J: TRBJ2-7; CDR3: CASSLPLASAGYEQYF
V: TRBV19; J: TRBJ1-1; CDR3: CASSIGQGTEAFF
V: TRBV19; J: TRBJ2-1; CDR3: CASSSGSYNEQFF
V: TRBV7-9; J: TRBJ2-1; CDR3: CASSHSLDAGYNEQFF
V: TRBV2; J: TRBJ1-2; CDR3: CASSEDRGHYGYTF
V: TRBV7-2; J: TRBJ2-2; CDR3: CASSLESPLLAVNTGELFF
V: TRBV9; J: TRBJ2-1; CDR3: CASSVTGGTDEQFF
V: TRBV4-3; J: TRBJ1-4; CDR3: CASSQGDRVGEKLFF
V: TRBV7-9; J: TRBJ1-1; CDR3: CASSRGTEAFF
V: TRBV4-3; J: TRBJ1-2; CDR3: CASSQDKLDSNYGYTF